Below are 2 T cell receptor beta chains sequenced from a single sample in a study of blood T cell repertoires in COVID-19. Clones were read by immunoSEQ multiplex PCR, and TCRdb kept only the in-frame ones, dropping some. Here the sample spans more than 90,000 clones, roughly 87% being singletons. Sequences were obtained from peripheral blood. The receptor set was obtained from a human donor in a cohort sampled during active COVID-19.

This chain uses TRBV23-1 with TRBJ1-4, with a tentative D call TRBD1 (5 bases). TRBV23-1 is placed among ORFs of uncertain function. V lost 1 base to trimming and J lost 8 bases, with 17 bases between them. The CDR3 runs to 16 residues. The CDR3 nucleotides are TGCGCCAGCAGTCAATGGGGTGGGGTTTCAGGGGAAAAACTGTTTTTT. It translates to CASSQWGGVSGEKLFF.

V gene TRBV9 combines with J gene TRBJ1-1, with D possibly TRBD1 on 5 matching bases. Germline CDR1 and CDR2: SGDLS and YYNGEE. Between the trimmed V and J ends, which lost 7 bases and 3 bases, there was a span of 10 bases. The CDR3 sequence is 12 residues long. The CDR3 DNA sequence: TGTGCCAGCGGGGCGAAACACACTGAAGCTTTCTTT. Translation gives CASGAKHTEAFF.